The sequence of this TCR beta chain was determined in a study of OX40 agonist ivuxolimab in advanced cancers. Study as a whole: Ivuxolimab, which patients received intravenously every 2 weeks, was dosed at 0.01 to 10 mg/kg. Males comprised about 84% of the group, whose mean age was around 62 years (range roughly 23 to 90).

Assay: immunoSEQ multiplex PCR; the TCRdb copy retains only in-frame clones and omits some. The table includes approximately 69,000 clones, around 88% detected once. Comments on this clone: Its antigen is undetermined.

Germline V CDR1 and CDR2: WSHSY, SAAADI. Germline trimming cut 6 bases from V and 6 bases from J; bases unmatched to any gene: 4. The CDR3 contains 14 residues. General study results and limits: Patients who responded partially at 0.1-3.0 mg/kg showed clonal expansion ranking among the lowest.

Sample: CD4+ or CD8+ T cells sorted from blood, taken in a trial of the OX40 agonist ivuxolimab. This clonotype was sampled from an adult with an advanced solid tumor such as melanoma, head and neck, liver or kidney cancer. This sequence joins TRBV10-2 and TRBJ2-1; 11 bases fit TRBD2. The CDR3 bases are TGCGCCAGCAGGCCCGGGACTAGCGGCAATGAGCAGTTCTTC. This translates into CASRPGTSGNEQFF.